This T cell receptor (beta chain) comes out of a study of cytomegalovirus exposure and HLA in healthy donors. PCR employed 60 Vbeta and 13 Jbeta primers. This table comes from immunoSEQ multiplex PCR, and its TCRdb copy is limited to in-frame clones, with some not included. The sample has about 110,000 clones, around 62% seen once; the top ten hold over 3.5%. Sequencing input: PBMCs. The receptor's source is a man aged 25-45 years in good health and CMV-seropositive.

The DNA of the CDR3 is TGTGCCTGCCCTGCCGGGACCTGGGGGGACACTGAAGCTTTCTTT. It yields the protein CACPAGTWGDTEAFF. The chain carries TRBV30 and TRBJ1-1; maybe TRBD1 (5 bases). Trimming took off 6 bases at V and 3 bases at J, with 20 bases between the two ends. There are 15 residues in the CDR3. The germline gives CDR1 GTSNPN, CDR2 SVGIG (reference sequence).